The sequence of this T cell receptor (beta chain) was determined in a study of regulatory T cells in long-lasting Graves disease. Time point specified: newly diagnosed GD, antithyroid drugs for less than 3 months. Following extraction of RNA from PBMCs, that RNA was used to make the TCR library. Library construction for TCR beta used iRepertoire HTBI primers and Arm-PCR of CDR3 regions. TCRdb reanalysed the multiplex PCR reads using MiXCR and keeps one entry per CDR3 protein. The sample lists hundreds of thousands of distinct CDR3 sequences; 16% were seen once. This CDR3 has 18 residues. V was cut by 4 bases and J by 0 bases, with 16 bases left in between. Germline loops: CDR1 MNHNS, CDR2 SASEGT. The sample was also linked to a second study, of T cells in Graves' hyperthyroidism and ophthalmopathy.

Specimen: peripheral blood mononuclear cells (PBMCs), collected at new diagnosis, from a patient treated with antithyroid drugs. The chain has TRBV6-1 and TRBJ1-6; TRBD1 is a possible D gene (6 bases). The receptor's source is a woman in her 30s with Graves disease. The CDR3 DNA reads TGTGCCAGCAGTGCCCCGGGGGGCCGGAGCTCCTATAATTCACCCCTCCACTTT. It specifies CASSAPGGRSSYNSPLHF.